The present TCR beta chain was sequenced within a study of blood T cell repertoires in COVID-19 (dated by TCRdb to 2020 to 2021). Turning to the overall study: The collaborator samples originated in the United States, Italy and Spain and spanned the acute and convalescent phases of COVID-19. A de-identified subject ID, COVID-19 status, age in years and sex were almost always included in the sample metadata. The prospective study material was composed of cDNA or gDNA derived from T cells, B-cell-depleted T cells, or PBMCs. Where HLA class I and class II types were available, the types were taken from metadata supplied by the sample provider, not from assay-based typing. The repertoires were released in a freely available public database intended as a resource for research on the immune response to SARS-CoV-2. The samples were drawn from two sources: the first 160 participants of the ongoing ImmuneRACE study, and some 1,300 subjects contributed by 6 global collaborators. Subjects who had been exposed to COVID-19, were actively infected with it, or had recovered from it provided the deeply sampled blood TCRbeta repertoires that made up the dataset. Points the paper makes about the study in general: The quantity of clinical and demographic metadata differed by source and by participant and was supplied without curation.

From cysteine to phenylalanine, the CDR3 is 16 amino acids long. Here the CDR3 DNA is all that survives: 48 bases in frame from base 1. V is trimmed back by 0 bases and J by 1 base, and the junction contains 3 bases that no gene match accounts for. The germline V gene encodes CDR1 SGHVS and CDR2 FQNEAQ. The immunoSEQ Assay, a bias-controlled multiplex PCR, was used to amplify TCRbeta CDR3 regions from genomic DNA. As for how the authors treated the data: Nucleated cell counts per sample were estimated from amplification of reference gene primers within the assay. To quantify the absolute abundance of each unique TCRbeta CDR3 rearrangement, sequence reads were collapsed and filtered. For each sample, productive Simpson clonality was calculated as the square root of Simpson's diversity index over productive rearrangements. This immuneACCESS table, as held by TCRdb, lists in-frame sequences with V and J called but not all clones. Of the missing ones, under half trace to an unresolved V gene in checked studies; the others have no known cause. From that table come the V and J calls and clone size; the DNA was used to work out D and trimming. Counted in this sample were about 89,000 clones; more than 80% of them appeared once. Of the sample, about 19% falls within the top ten clones.

Note on this clone: The target of this receptor is not known. No clone much larger than this one lies a single base away; base qualities are absent.

Whole blood was collected in K2EDTA tubes by collaborating institutions according to the institutions' own protocols. For TCRbeta analysis, collaborators shipped samples in one of three forms: frozen whole blood, isolated PBMCs, or DNA extracted from either of those sample types. The sequenced sample consisted of peripheral blood. This sequence was found in a woman older than 75 with acute or convalescent COVID-19. The rearranged segments are TRBV7-8 and TRBJ2-7; 10 of the junction bases match TRBD2. CDR3 protein: CASSLAGLALSYEQYF. The bases read TGTGCCAGCAGCTTAGCGGGACTAGCGCTTTCCTACGAGCAGTACTTC. With the portions outside the CDR3 filled from the reference TRBV7-8 and TRBJ2-7 genes, the complete variable region becomes GAGVSQSPRYKVAKRGQDVALRCDPISGHVSLFWYQQALGQGPEFLTYFQNEAQLDKSGLPSDRFFAERPEGSVSTLKIQRTQQEDSAVYLCASSLAGLALSYEQYFGPGTRLTVT.